A single sample gave rise to the 7 T cell receptor beta chains below, sequenced in a study of blood T cell repertoires in COVID-19. The protocol was immunoSEQ multiplex PCR, while the TCRdb copy is restricted to in-frame clones and leaves out a portion. The sample shows about 220,000 clones, approximately 83% of them seen only once. The sample taken for sequencing was PBMCs or T cells enriched from blood (not recorded which). These receptors were taken from a woman in her 40s who had been exposed to COVID-19.

The chain joins TRBV27 to TRBJ2-5, with 10 bases matching TRBD2. J was trimmed by 2 bases and V by 3 bases; bases with no gene match: 9. The germline gives CDR1 MNHEY, CDR2 SMNVEV (reference sequence). The CDR3 has 17 amino acids. The CDR3 spells CASSLNSGGANQETQYF. In nucleotides, the CDR3 is TGTGCCAGCAGTTTGAACAGCGGGGGGGCTAATCAAGAGACCCAGTACTTC.

This sequence joins TRBV7-9 and TRBJ2-5, with 8 nucleotides matching TRBD2. V dropped 5 bases and J dropped 2; count of bases not matched to a gene: 4. CDR3 size: 14 residues. Germline-derived CDR1 and CDR2 are SEHNR and FQNEAQ (reference sequence). For the CDR3, the DNA is TGTGCCAGCAGCCGCGGGGGGATTCAAGAGACCCAGTACTTC. Its translation: CASSRGGIQETQYF.

This chain uses TRBV7-3 with TRBJ2-3; D is possibly TRBD2 (5 bases). Germline CDR1 and CDR2: SGHTA and FQGTGA. V gave up 5 bases and J gave up 2 bases, with 11 bases separating them. The CDR3 length is 14 residues. DNA of the CDR3: TGTGCCAGCAGCCCCTCAGCGGCCACAGATACGCAGTATTTT. This sequence encodes CASSPSAATDTQYF.

This chain connects TRBV7-9 to TRBJ1-1; D uncertain. Trimming removed 1 base from V and 5 bases from J, with 11 bases in between. Germline V lookup: CDR1 SEHNR, CDR2 FQNEAQ (reference sequence). This CDR3 contains 14 residues. CDR3 nucleotide sequence: TGTGCCAGCAGCTTAGGACATAGTCGGACTGAAGCTTTCTTT. Its translation is CASSLGHSRTEAFF.

Only one count was recorded for this clone. J is TRBJ2-5 and V is TRBV5-1; 10 nucleotides match TRBD1. With V trimmed by 4 bases and J by 1 base, 10 bases remained unmatched. The CDR3 runs to 17 residues. The germline CDR1 and CDR2 sequences are SGHRS and YFSETQ. The CDR3 nucleotides read TGCGCCAGCAGCCAAGACCGACAGGGGGCTCGCCAAGAGACCCAGTACTTC. This encodes CASSQDRQGARQETQYF.

V and J are TRBV6-4 and TRBJ1-2, with D unclear. The CDR3 sequence is 15 residues long. Trimming removed 9 bases from V and 8 bases from J, with 25 bases in between. Germline V gene data show CDR1 as MRHNA and CDR2 as SNTAGT. CDR3 bases: TGTGCCAGGACGGAGGGCTGGGTTGGATTGGAAGGCTACACCTTC. Residues: CARTEGWVGLEGYTF.

The rearrangement links TRBV18 to TRBJ1-4; TRBD1 might be the D (6 bases). Germline loops: CDR1 KGHSH, CDR2 LQKENI. Trimming removed 3 bases from V and 8 bases from J, with 16 bases in between. This CDR3 contains 15 residues. The CDR3 region has the DNA TGTGCCAGCTCACCTTACTCTCCGGGACACGAAAAACTGTTTTTT. It specifies CASSPYSPGHEKLFF.